This TCR beta chain comes out of a study of blood T cell repertoires in COVID-19 (dated by TCRdb to the early 2020s). In terms of the full investigation: Samples from collaborators originated in the United States, Italy and Spain and spanned both the acute and convalescent phases of COVID-19. The prospective study material was composed of cDNA or gDNA derived from T cells, B-cell-depleted T cells, or PBMCs. Deeply sampled blood TCRbeta repertoires from subjects exposed to, actively infected with, or recovered from COVID-19 were included in the dataset. A freely available public database, intended as a resource for researchers studying the immune response to SARS-CoV-2, is where the repertoires were released. The samples were drawn from the first 160 participants of the ongoing ImmuneRACE study and from 1,200 or so subjects provided by 6 global collaborators. Sample metadata almost always included a de-identified subject ID, COVID-19 status, age in years and sex. Where available, HLA class I and class II types were obtained from metadata supplied by the sample provider rather than from assay-based typing. Overall study results and their limits: Clinical and demographic metadata were provided uncurated, with the amount varying by source and participant.

About this clone itself: Its recognized antigen is unknown. Within one base of it there is no much larger clone, and no base qualities were kept.

Collaborating institutions collected whole blood in K2EDTA tubes following their own protocols. For TCRbeta analysis, collaborators shipped samples as frozen whole blood, isolated PBMCs, or DNA extracted from either of those sample types. Based on the germline V gene, the CDR1 and CDR2 sequences are MDHEN and SYDVKM. The CDR3 contains 13 residues, cysteine and phenylalanine counted. The only DNA kept is the CDR3, 39 bases in frame from the first base. Germline trimming amounts to 2 bases on V and 6 bases on J, with 2 as the count of junction bases outside the gene matches. The immunoSEQ Assay, a bias-controlled multiplex PCR, was used to amplify TCRbeta CDR3 regions from genomic DNA. Regarding the original processing steps: Within the assay, amplification of reference gene primers was used to estimate how many nucleated cells each sample contained. To quantify the absolute abundance of each unique TCRbeta CDR3 rearrangement, sequence reads were collapsed and filtered. For each sample, productive Simpson clonality was calculated as the square root of Simpson's diversity index across productive rearrangements. Here the immuneACCESS table is served through TCRdb, limited to in-frame sequences with V and J called. Missing clones are a known gap in these copies; in checked studies unresolved V genes cover under half, and the rest lacks a known reason. That table gives V, J and clone size, and the DNA gave D and trimming. The sample records fewer than 200,000 clones, 70% to 90% of which are singletons. The ten largest clonotypes hold around 8.6% of the sample.

The rearrangement combines TRBV28 with TRBJ1-2; the junction holds 8 bases that match TRBD1. This TCR derives from a man aged 45-65 years with active or convalescent COVID-19. Sequences were obtained from peripheral blood. The sequence in DNA is TGTGCCAGCAGTTTAGGACAGGGCCATGGCTACACCTTC. Its protein is CASSLGQGHGYTF.